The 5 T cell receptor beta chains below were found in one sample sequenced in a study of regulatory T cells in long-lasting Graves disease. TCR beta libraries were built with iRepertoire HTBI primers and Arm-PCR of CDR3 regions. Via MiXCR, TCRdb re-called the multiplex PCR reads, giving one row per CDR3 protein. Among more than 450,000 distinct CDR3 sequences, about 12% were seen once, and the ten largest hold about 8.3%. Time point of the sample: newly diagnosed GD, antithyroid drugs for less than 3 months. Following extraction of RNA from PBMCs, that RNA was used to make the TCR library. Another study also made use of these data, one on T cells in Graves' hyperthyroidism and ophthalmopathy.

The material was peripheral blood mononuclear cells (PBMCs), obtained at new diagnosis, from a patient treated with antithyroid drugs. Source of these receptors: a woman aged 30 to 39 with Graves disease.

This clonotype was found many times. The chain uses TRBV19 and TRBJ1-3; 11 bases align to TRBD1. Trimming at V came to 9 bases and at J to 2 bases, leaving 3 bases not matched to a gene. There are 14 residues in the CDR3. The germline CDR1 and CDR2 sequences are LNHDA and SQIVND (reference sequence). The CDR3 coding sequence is TGTGCCAGCCGGGACAGGGGGACTGGAAACACCATATATTTT. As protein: CASRDRGTGNTIYF. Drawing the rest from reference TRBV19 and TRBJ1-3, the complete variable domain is DGGITQSPKYLFRKEGQNVTLSCEQNLNHDAMYWYRQDPGQGLRLIYYSQIVNDFQKGDIAEGYSVSREKKESFPLTVTSAQKNPTAFYLCASRDRGTGNTIYFGEGSWLTVV.

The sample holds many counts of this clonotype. This chain's CDR3 is CAWSPWSGKTYNEQFF. In DNA, the CDR3 is TGTGCCTGGAGTCCGTGGTCTGGGAAAACCTACAATGAGCAGTTCTTC. This sequence joins TRBV30 and TRBJ2-1; D is unresolved. Germline-derived CDR1 and CDR2 are GTSNPN and SVGIG (reference sequence). This CDR3 has 16 residues. Trimming removed 2 bases from V and 2 bases from J, with 16 bases in between. Looking up the rest from reference TRBV30 and TRBJ2-1 gives the full variable domain: SQTIHQWPATLVQPVGSPLSLECTVEGTSNPNLYWYRQAAGRGLQLLFYSVGIGQISSEVPQNLSASRPQDRQFILSSKKLLLSDSGFYLCAWSPWSGKTYNEQFFGPGTRLTVL.

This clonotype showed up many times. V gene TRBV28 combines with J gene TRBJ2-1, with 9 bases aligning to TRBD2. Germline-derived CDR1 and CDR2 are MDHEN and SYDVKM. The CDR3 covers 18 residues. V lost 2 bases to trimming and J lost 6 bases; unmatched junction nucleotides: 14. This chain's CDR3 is CASSLELAGNGNFNEQFF. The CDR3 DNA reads TGTGCCAGCAGTTTAGAGCTAGCGGGAAATGGGAATTTCAATGAGCAGTTCTTC. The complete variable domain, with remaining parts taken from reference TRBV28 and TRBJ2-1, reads DVKVTQSSRYLVKRTGEKVFLECVQDMDHENMFWYRQDPGLGLRLIYFSYDVKMKEKGDIPEGYSVSREKKERFSLILESASTNQTSMYLCASSLELAGNGNFNEQFFGPGTRLTVL.

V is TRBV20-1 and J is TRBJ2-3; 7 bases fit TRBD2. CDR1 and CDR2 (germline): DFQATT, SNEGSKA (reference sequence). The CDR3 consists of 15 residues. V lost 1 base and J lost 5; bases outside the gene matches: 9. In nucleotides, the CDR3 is TGCAGTGCTAGAGGTTTGGGAGGGCGAGAAGATACGCAGTATTTT. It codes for CSARGLGGREDTQYF.

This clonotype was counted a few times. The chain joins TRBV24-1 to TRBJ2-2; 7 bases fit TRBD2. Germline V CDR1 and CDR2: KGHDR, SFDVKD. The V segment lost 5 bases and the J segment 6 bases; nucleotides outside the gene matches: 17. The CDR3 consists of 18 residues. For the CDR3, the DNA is TGTGCCACCAGTGCCCCCGGGGGAGGGCCTCTGGGGGCCGGGGAGCTGTTTTTT. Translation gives CATSAPGGGPLGAGELFF.